What follows is one TCR beta chain and its context. Its target is unknown. This may come from a read error, since a much larger clone is one base off. This specimen comes from a study of T-cell reconstitution after alpha-beta-depleted transplantation in children. Whole-study results and caveats: Where some patients showed high TCRbeta diversity at day 60, it came from recipient T cells and thymic progenitors that had survived. Newly produced T cells mostly provided counts and TCRbeta diversity after one year, as hyperexpanded clones declined. Alpha-beta T cells present about two months after transplant were reported to originate from several hundred expanded graft clones.

The CDR3 totals 15 residues. Trimming removed 3 bases at V and 0 bases at J, with 11 bases between. CDR1 is SGHDN and CDR2 is FVKESK in the germline V gene. The TCRbeta library incorporated unique molecular identifiers. From the PCR reads, TCRdb called clonotypes with MiXCR, one entry per CDR3 protein. The repertoire consists of some 300,000 distinct CDR3 sequences, with around 10% occurring once and the leading ten covering around 7.6%. Here the sequenced sample was PBMCs, taken before TCRalphabeta/CD19-depleted stem cell transplant. The TCR sequence derives from a boy under two years old with acute myeloid leukemia, due to receive a stem cell transplant. The genes are TRBV14 and TRBJ1-1; D gene ambiguous. The CDR3 DNA reads as TGTGCCAGCAGCCAGTTTGAGAGGGTGAACACTGAAGCTTTCTTT. Residues: CASSQFERVNTEAFF.